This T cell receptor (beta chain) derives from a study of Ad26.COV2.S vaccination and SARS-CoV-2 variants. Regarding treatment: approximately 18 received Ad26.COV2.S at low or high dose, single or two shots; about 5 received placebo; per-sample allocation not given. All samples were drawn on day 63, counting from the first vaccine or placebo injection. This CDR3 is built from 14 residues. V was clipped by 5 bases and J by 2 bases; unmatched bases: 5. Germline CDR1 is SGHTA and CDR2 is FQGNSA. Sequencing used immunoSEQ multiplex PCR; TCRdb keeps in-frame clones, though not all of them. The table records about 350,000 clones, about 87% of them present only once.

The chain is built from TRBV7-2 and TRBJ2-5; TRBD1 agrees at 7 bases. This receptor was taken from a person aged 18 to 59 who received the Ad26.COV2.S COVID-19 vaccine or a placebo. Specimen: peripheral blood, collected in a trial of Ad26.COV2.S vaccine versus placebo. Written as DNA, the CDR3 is TGTGCCAGCAGCACAGGGGTTTGGCAAGAGACCCAGTACTTC. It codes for CASSTGVWQETQYF.